This T cell receptor (beta chain) stems from a study of T cells after yellow fever vaccination. The length of the CDR3 is 18 residues. The V gene end was trimmed by 0 bases and the J gene end by 5 bases; junction bases not matched to a gene: 13. Germline V gene sequence: CDR1 SGHDN, CDR2 FVKESK. This clonotype was observed a handful of times. TCRdb re-analysed the 5' RACE reads in MiXCR, keeping a single row per CDR3 protein. The repertoire holds some 560,000 distinct CDR3 sequences, with about 19% as singletons. This TCR came from a man under 40 who received the YFV17D yellow fever vaccine. The chain links TRBV14 to TRBJ2-3; TRBD1 matches 8 bases. The material was PBMCs, obtained 15 days after the yellow fever booster vaccination. The CDR3 DNA reads TGTGCCAGCAGCCAAGACCTTTCTGGACAGGGAAGTAAAGATACGCAGTATTTT. Translation gives CASSQDLSGQGSKDTQYF.